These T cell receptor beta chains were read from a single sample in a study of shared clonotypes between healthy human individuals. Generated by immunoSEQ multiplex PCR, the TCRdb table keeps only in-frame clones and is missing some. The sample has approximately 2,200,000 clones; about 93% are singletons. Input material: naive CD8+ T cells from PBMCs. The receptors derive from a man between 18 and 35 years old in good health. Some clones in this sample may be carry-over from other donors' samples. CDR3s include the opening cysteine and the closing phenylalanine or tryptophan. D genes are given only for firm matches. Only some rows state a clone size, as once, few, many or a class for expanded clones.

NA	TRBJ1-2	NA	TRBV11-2	TGTGCCAGCAGCTTAGATAACTACAGGGCCCCCTTCTATGGCTACACCTTC	CASSLDNYRAPFYGYTF
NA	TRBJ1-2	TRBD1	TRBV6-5	TGTGCCTGCCGAACAGGGGGTGGCTACACCTTC	CACRTGGGYTF
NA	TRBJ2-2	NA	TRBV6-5	TGTGCCAGCAGTTACCACAAGGAACCCAAGACCGGGGAGCTGTTTTTT	CASSYHKEPKTGELFF
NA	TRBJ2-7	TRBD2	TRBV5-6	TGTGCCAGCAGCTACAGCGGGAGGCGATACGAGCAGTACTTC	CASSYSGRRYEQYF
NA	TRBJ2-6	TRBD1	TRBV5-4	TGTGCCAGCAGCTCGGGGACAGGGGCGGACTCTGGGGCCAACGTCCTGACTTTC	CASSSGTGADSGANVLTF
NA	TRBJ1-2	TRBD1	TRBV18	TGTGCCAGCTCATTCGGACAGGGACGCGACTATGGCTACACCTTC	CASSFGQGRDYGYTF
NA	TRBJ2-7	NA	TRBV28	TGTGCCAGCAGTTTATGGACCGGGCCCTATCACTACGAGCAGTACTTC	CASSLWTGPYHYEQYF
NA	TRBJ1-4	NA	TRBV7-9	TGTGCCAGCAGCTTAGAACCCGGCAGGGAAAAAAAACTGTTTTTT	CASSLEPGREKKLFF
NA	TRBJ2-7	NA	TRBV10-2	TGCGCCAGCAGTGAGATCTCCTACGAGCAGTACTTC	CASSEISYEQYF
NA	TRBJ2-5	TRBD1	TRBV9	TGTGCCAGCAGCGAAGACAGGGGGCGTGAGACCCAGTACTTC	CASSEDRGRETQYF
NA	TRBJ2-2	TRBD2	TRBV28	TGTGCCAGCAGTGATGTCAGGCTAGCGGTTTCTTCCGGGGAGCTGTTTTTT	CASSDVRLAVSSGELFF
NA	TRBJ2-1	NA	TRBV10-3	TGTGCCATCAGTGAGCGCGCGGGGAATGAGCAGTTCTTC	CAISERAGNEQFF
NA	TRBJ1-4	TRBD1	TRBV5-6	TGTGCCAGCAGCTTTCGGACAGGGTACGAAAAACTGTTTTTT	CASSFRTGYEKLFF
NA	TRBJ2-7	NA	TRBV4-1	TGCGCCAGCAGCCAAGATCGGCAGGGAAGGTCCTACGAGCAGTACTTC	CASSQDRQGRSYEQYF
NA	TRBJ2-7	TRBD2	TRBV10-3	TGTGCCATGGCTAGCGGGGGACGATTATACGAGCAGTACTTC	CAMASGGRLYEQYF
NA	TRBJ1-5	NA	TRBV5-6	TGTGCCAGCAGCTCACAGGGTGATTGGGGTCAGCCCCAGCATTTT	CASSSQGDWGQPQHF
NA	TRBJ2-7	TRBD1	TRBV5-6	TGTGCCAGCAGTGGGGGACAGGGAGCCTACGAGCAGTACTTC	CASSGGQGAYEQYF
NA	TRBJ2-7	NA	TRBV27	TGTGCCAGCAGTCAACGGGACAGCGTCAGGGGGGGGCAGTACTTC	CASSQRDSVRGGQYF
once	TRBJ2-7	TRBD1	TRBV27	TGTGCCAGCAGTTTATTCCCGGGACAGGGTAACTACGAGCAGTACTTC	CASSLFPGQGNYEQYF
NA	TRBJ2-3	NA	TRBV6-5	TGTGCCAGCAGTTACTCTGAGAGTCCAGATACGCAGTATTTT	CASSYSESPDTQYF